This T cell receptor beta chain was identified in a study of memory CD4+ T cells and cytomegalovirus serostatus. Study at large: Donors were healthy Belgian adults, 8 to 10 CMV seropositive and approximately 25 seronegative.

This clone appeared a few times. Single viable CD3+CD4+CD8-CD45RO+ cells were sorted as the memory CD4+ T cells. TCRdb's table, derived via immunoSEQ multiplex PCR, lists solely in-frame clones and lacks some. There are about 56,000 clones in the sample; over 80% occur only once, and approximately 0.43% lies in the top ten. V was clipped by 2 bases and J by 5 bases; unmatched bases: 2. CDR3 size: 13 residues. Germline values: CDR1 GTSNPN, CDR2 SVGIG (reference sequence). The sequence was obtained from an adult in good health and CMV-seronegative. The chain carries TRBV30 and TRBJ2-2; 7 bases line up with TRBD1. The material sequenced was memory CD4+ T cells from blood. The CDR3: CAWSSTGTGELFF. The CDR3 DNA reads TGTGCCTGGAGTTCGACAGGGACCGGGGAGCTGTTTTTT.